Presented here are 3 T cell receptor beta chains from one specimen sequenced in a study of blood T cell repertoires in COVID-19. Sequencing was performed with immunoSEQ multiplex PCR; in TCRdb, only in-frame clones are kept and a portion is missing. The sample shows roughly 250,000 clones, 88% of them seen only once. The source material was peripheral blood. All receptors derive from a man aged 55 to 69 who had recovered from COVID-19.

The chain links TRBV28 to TRBJ2-7; a possible D gene is TRBD2 (7 bases). The germline V gene has CDR1 MDHEN and CDR2 SYDVKM. CDR3 size: 14 residues. V dropped 7 bases and J dropped 0 bases, with 13 bases sitting between them. The chain's CDR3 is CASKSGGVSYEQYF. In nucleotides, the CDR3 is TGTGCCAGCAAGTCGGGGGGCGTCTCCTACGAGCAGTACTTC.

The V call is TRBV28, the J call TRBJ1-6, with 7 nucleotides matching TRBD1. V was pared by 6 bases and J by 9 bases, with 11 bases of the junction left unmatched. The germline gives CDR1 MDHEN, CDR2 SYDVKM. This CDR3 has 15 residues. CDR3 nucleotides: TGTGCCAGCAGCCTAGATCGGGACAGAACTTCACCCCTCCACTTT. Translation gives CASSLDRDRTSPLHF.

In the case of this clone: Other DNA sequences in this specimen translate into the identical CDR3. The V gene is TRBV5-1, the J gene TRBJ1-1, with 8 bases aligning to TRBD1. V was clipped by 0 bases and J by 4 bases; unmatched bases: 2. The CDR3 totals 14 residues. CDR1 is SGHRS and CDR2 is YFSETQ in the germline V gene. The CDR3 sequence: CASSLAGGGTEAFF. The CDR3 DNA follows: TGCGCCAGCAGCTTGGCAGGGGGCGGCACTGAAGCTTTCTTT.